This T cell receptor (beta chain) came from a study of T cell responses to AZD1222 COVID-19 vaccine. Sequenced by immunoSEQ multiplex PCR; TCRdb stores in-frame clones only, minus some. Here the sample spans more than 95,000 clones, about 90% being singletons. V was shortened by 3 bases and J by 5 bases, with 20 bases between the two germline ends. Per the germline V gene, CDR1 is MDHEN and CDR2 is SYDVKM. The CDR3 is 16 residues long. The chain employs TRBV28 and TRBJ2-7, with D perhaps matching TRBD2 (6 bases). The TCR comes from an adult in good health. The sequencing used peripheral blood, collected on day 0 of AZD1222 vaccination. DNA for the CDR3: TGTGCCAGCAGTTTCCTCGGACCTACGCGGGAAAACGAGCAGTACTTC. This codes for CASSFLGPTRENEQYF.